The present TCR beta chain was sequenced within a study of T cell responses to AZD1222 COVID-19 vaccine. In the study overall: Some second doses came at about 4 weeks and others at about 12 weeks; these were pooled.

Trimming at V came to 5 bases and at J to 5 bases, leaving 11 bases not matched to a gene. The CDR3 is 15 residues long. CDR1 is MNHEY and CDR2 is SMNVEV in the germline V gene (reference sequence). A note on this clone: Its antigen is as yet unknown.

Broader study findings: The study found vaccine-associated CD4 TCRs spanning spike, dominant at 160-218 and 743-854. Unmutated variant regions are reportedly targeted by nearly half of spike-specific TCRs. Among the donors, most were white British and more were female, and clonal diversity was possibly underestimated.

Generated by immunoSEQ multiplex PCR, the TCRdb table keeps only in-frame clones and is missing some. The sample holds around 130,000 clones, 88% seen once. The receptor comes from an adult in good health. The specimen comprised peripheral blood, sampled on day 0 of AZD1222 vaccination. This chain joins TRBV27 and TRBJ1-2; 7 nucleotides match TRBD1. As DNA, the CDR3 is TGTGCCAGCAGTCCGCAGCGGGGACAGCCGTATGGCTACACCTTC. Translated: CASSPQRGQPYGYTF.